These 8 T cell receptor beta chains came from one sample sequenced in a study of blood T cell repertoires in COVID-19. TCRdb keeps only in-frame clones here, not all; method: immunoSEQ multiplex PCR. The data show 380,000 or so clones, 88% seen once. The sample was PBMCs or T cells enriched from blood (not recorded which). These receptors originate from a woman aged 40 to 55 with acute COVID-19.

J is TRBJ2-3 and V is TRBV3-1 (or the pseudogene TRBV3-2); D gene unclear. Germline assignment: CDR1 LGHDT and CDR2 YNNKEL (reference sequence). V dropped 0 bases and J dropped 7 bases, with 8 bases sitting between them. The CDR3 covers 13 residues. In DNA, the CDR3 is TGTGCCAGCAGCCAAGATCGCGCCAATACGCAGTATTTT. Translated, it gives CASSQDRANTQYF.

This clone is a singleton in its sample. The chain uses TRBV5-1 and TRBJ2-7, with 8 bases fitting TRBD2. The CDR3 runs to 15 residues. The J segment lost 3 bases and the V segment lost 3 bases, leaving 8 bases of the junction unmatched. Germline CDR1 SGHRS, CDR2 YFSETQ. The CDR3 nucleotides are TGCGCCAGCAGCTCGAATAGCGGGGTTTACTACGAGCAGTACTTC. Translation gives CASSSNSGVYYEQYF. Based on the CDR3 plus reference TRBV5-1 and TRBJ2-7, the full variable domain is KAGVTQTPRYLIKTRGQQVTLSCSPISGHRSVSWYQQTPGQGLQFLFEYFSETQRNKGNFPGRFSGRQFSNSRSEMNVSTLELGDSALYLCASSSNSGVYYEQYFGPGTRLTVT.

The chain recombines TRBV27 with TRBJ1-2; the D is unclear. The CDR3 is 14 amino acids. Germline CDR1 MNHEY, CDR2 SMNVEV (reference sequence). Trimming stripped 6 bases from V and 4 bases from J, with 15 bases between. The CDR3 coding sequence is TGTGCCAGCAGGGAGGTGGGGTATAGCTATGGCTACACCTTC. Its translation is CASREVGYSYGYTF.

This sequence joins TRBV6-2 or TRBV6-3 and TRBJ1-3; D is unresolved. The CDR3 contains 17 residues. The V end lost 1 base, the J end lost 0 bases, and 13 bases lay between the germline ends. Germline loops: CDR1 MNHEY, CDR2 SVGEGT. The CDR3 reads CASSYWLTRSSGNTIYF. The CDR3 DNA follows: TGTGCCAGCAGTTACTGGCTGACAAGAAGCTCTGGAAACACCATATATTTT.

The CDR3: CASSFPVANTEAFF. In DNA form, the CDR3 reads TGTGCCAGCAGCTTCCCAGTCGCCAACACTGAAGCTTTCTTT. The chain combines TRBV7-9 with TRBJ1-1; D gene uncertain. The CDR3 totals 14 residues. Trimming stripped 3 bases from V and 2 bases from J, with 10 bases between. Germline loops: CDR1 SEHNR, CDR2 FQNEAQ (reference sequence).

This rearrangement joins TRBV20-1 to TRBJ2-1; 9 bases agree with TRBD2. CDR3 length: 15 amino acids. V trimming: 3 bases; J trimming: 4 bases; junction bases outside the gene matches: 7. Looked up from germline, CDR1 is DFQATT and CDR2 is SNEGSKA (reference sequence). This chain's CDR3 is CSASLGLAGYNEQFF. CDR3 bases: TGCAGTGCTAGTCTCGGGCTAGCGGGATACAATGAGCAGTTCTTC.

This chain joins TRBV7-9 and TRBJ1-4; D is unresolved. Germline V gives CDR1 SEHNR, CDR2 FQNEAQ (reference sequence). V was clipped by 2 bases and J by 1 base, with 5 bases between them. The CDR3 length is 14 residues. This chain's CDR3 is CASSLIITNEKLFF. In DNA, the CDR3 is TGTGCCAGCAGCTTAATTATAACTAATGAAAAACTGTTTTTT.

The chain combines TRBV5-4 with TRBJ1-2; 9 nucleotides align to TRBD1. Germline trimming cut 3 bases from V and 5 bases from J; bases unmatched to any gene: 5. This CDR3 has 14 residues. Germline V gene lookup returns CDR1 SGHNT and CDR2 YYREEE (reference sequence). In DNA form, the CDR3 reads TGTGCCAGCAGCTACGACAGGGGGTTATATGGCTACACCTTC. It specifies CASSYDRGLYGYTF. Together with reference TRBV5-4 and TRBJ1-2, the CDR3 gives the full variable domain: ETGVTQSPTHLIKTRGQQVTLRCSSQSGHNTVSWYQQALGQGPQFIFQYYREEENGRGNFPPRFSGLQFPNYSSELNVNALELDDSALYLCASSYDRGLYGYTFGSGTRLTVV.